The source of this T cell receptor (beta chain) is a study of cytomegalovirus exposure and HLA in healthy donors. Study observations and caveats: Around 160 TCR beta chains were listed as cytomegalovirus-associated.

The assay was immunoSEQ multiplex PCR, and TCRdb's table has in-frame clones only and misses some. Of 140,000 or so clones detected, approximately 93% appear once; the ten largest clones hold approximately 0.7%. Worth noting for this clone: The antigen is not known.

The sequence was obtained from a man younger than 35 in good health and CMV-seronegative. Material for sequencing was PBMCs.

For the CDR3, the DNA is TGCGCCAGCAGCCCGTTCGGACAGGGGACTTACAATGAGCAGTTCTTC. This codes for CASSPFGQGTYNEQFF. The V and J genes are TRBV4-1 and TRBJ2-1; 9 bases are a match to TRBD1. The CDR3 consists of 16 residues. Germline CDR1 MGHRA, CDR2 YSYEKL. V gave up 4 bases and J gave up 4 bases; unmatched junction bases: 8.